The next 22 T cell receptor beta chains were all read from a single sample in a study of graft-versus-host responses after intestinal transplantation. The repertoire was sequenced with immunoSEQ multiplex PCR; TCRdb's copy has only in-frame clones and lacks some. The data contain under 30,000 clones, roughly 90% of them singletons. The sequenced sample was PBMCs, obtained approximately 38 days after intestinal transplant. These TCRs come from a human patient who received an intestinal transplant, so some T cells may come from the graft donor.

The chain joins TRBV10-3 to TRBJ2-7; no clear D. This CDR3 is 12 amino acids long. Germline CDR1 and CDR2: ENHRY and SYGVKD. V gave up 8 bases and J gave up 6 bases, with 14 bases separating them. The chain's CDR3 is CAIGPVRIEQYF. The CDR3 DNA reads as TGTGCCATCGGGCCTGTCCGCATCGAGCAGTACTTC.

The chain is built from TRBV28 and TRBJ2-3, with D possibly matching TRBD1 (5 bases). The CDR3 is made up of 16 amino acids. The V end lost 5 bases, the J end lost 5 bases, and 20 bases lay between the germline ends. The germline V gene encodes CDR1 MDHEN and CDR2 SYDVKM. The CDR3 region has the DNA TGTGCCAGCAGTCGCAACCCGACAGAACGGAGAGATACGCAGTATTTT. This sequence encodes CASSRNPTERRDTQYF.

Only a few counts were recorded for this clone. This chain uses TRBV19 with TRBJ1-5; D might be TRBD1 (5 bases). V was clipped by 5 bases and J by 6 bases, with 17 bases between them. Germline CDR1 is LNHDA and CDR2 is SQIVND (reference sequence). The CDR3 totals 15 residues. CDR3 region: CASSFGTPLIQPQHF. CDR3 coding DNA: TGTGCCAGTAGTTTTGGGACGCCCTTGATTCAGCCCCAGCATTTT. The complete variable domain, with remaining parts taken from reference TRBV19 and TRBJ1-5, reads DGGITQSPKYLFRKEGQNVTLSCEQNLNHDAMYWYRQDPGQGLRLIYYSQIVNDFQKGDIAEGYSVSREKKESFPLTVTSAQKNPTAFYLCASSFGTPLIQPQHFGDGTRLSIL.

V usage is TRBV19 and J usage is TRBJ1-2; 7 bases are a match to TRBD1. V lost 4 bases and J lost 0; bases outside the gene matches: 14. This CDR3 is 18 amino acids long. The germline CDR1 and CDR2 sequences are LNHDA and SQIVND (reference sequence). The CDR3 sequence is CASSNGPARGTSNYGYTF. CDR3 DNA sequence: TGTGCCAGTAGTAATGGCCCCGCCAGGGGGACCTCTAACTATGGCTACACCTTC.

The CDR3 nucleotides are TGCGCCAGCAGCCCCTTTGCTCACAGGGGGCTTAACTATGGCTACACCTTC. Its translation is CASSPFAHRGLNYGYTF. The rearrangement joins TRBV5-1 to TRBJ1-2; TRBD1 matches at 9 bases. J gave up 1 base and V 4 bases, and 11 bases lay outside the gene matches. The CDR3 is 17 amino acids. The germline CDR1 and CDR2 sequences are SGHRS and YFSETQ.

Worth noting for this clone: Sequence at one end of the junction differs from germline and may be a read error. V is TRBV18 and J is TRBJ1-1; 7 nucleotides agree with TRBD1. This CDR3 region has 16 residues. Germline CDR1 KGHSH, CDR2 LQKENI. CDR3 amino acids: CASAPGGGLTGTEAFF. The CDR3 nucleotides read TGTGCCAGCGCACCAGGGGGGGGGTTAACGGGCACTGAAGCTTTCTTT. Full variable domain (remainder filled in from reference TRBV18 and TRBJ1-1): NAGVMQNPRHLVRRRGQEARLRCSPMKGHSHVYWYRQLPEEGLKFMVYLQKENIIDESGMPKERFSAEFPKEGPSILRIQQVVRGDSAAYFCASAPGGGLTGTEAFFGQGTRLTVV.

The chain couples TRBV10-2 to TRBJ2-5; the D gene could be TRBD1 or TRBD2 (5 bases each). Trimming shortened V by 4 bases and J by 2 bases, and 8 bases separated the two germline ends. Germline loops: CDR1 WSHSY, CDR2 SAAADI. The CDR3 totals 13 residues. CDR3 sequence: CASSAGAQETQYF. Here the CDR3 DNA reads TGCGCCAGCAGTGCCGGGGCACAAGAGACCCAGTACTTC.

V is TRBV27 and J is TRBJ2-7; a weak D match, TRBD2 (6 bases). Germline V gene sequence: CDR1 MNHEY, CDR2 SMNVEV (reference sequence). Trimming shortened V by 5 bases and J by 3 bases, and 17 bases separated the two germline ends. CDR3 length equals 15 residues. For the CDR3, the DNA is TGTGCCAGCAGTCCATCACGGGGGTCCCTCTACGAGCAGTACTTC. Its protein is CASSPSRGSLYEQYF.

V gene TRBV28 combines with J gene TRBJ2-2; D not resolved. Germline lookup yields CDR1 MDHEN and CDR2 SYDVKM. The CDR3 runs 13 residues. Trimming shortened V by 6 bases and J by 6 bases, and 11 bases separated the two germline ends. CDR3 nucleotide sequence: TGTGCCAGCAGCTCTCTAGAGGCCGGGGAGCTGTTTTTT. Its translation is CASSSLEAGELFF.

The gene calls are TRBV27 and TRBJ1-2; TRBD1 matches 7 bases. The CDR3 covers 15 residues. Germline CDR1 and CDR2: MNHEY and SMNVEV (reference sequence). V shed 10 bases, J shed 1 base, and the junction held 12 bases outside the gene matches. The CDR3: CATLVRQGDNYGYTF. The DNA of the CDR3 is TGTGCCACCCTAGTCCGCCAGGGGGATAACTATGGCTACACCTTC.

This clone was counted a single time. The rearrangement joins TRBV4-2 to TRBJ2-1; D gene uncertain. V lost 0 bases and J lost 3, with 6 bases in between. The CDR3 consists of 14 residues. In germline, CDR1 is LGHNA, CDR2 YNFKEQ. The CDR3 here is CASSQEPYYNEQFF. DNA of the CDR3: TGTGCCAGCAGCCAAGAGCCCTACTACAATGAGCAGTTCTTC.

As for this clone: One end of the junction is discordant with germline, which a read error may explain. The J gene is TRBJ1-5, the V gene TRBV19; TRBD1 agrees at 10 bases. Germline lookup yields CDR1 LNHDA and CDR2 SQIVND (reference sequence). The length of the CDR3 is 19 residues. The CDR3, as DNA: TGTGCCAGTAGTATAACCGGGACAGGGGCCGAATATAGCAATCAGTCCCAGCATTTT. This translates into CASSITGTGAEYSNQSQHF.

The V gene is TRBV27, the J gene TRBJ2-1; possible D gene TRBD2, 6 bases. The CDR3 runs 14 residues. Germline V gives CDR1 MNHEY, CDR2 SMNVEV (reference sequence). Trimming cost V 5 bases and J 2 bases, with 10 bases left between them. DNA of the CDR3: TGTGCCAGCAGTCTGCGGGGAACCTACAATGAGCAGTTCTTC. Amino acid sequence: CASSLRGTYNEQFF.

The chain joins TRBV9 to TRBJ2-5; D gene ambiguous. The germline V gene has CDR1 SGDLS and CDR2 YYNGEE. CDR3 length equals 15 residues. V was shortened by 3 bases and J by 0 bases, with 12 bases between the two germline ends. In DNA, the CDR3 is TGTGCCAGCAGCGCAGGCCTATGGTACCAAGAGACCCAGTACTTC. Amino acids: CASSAGLWYQETQYF. The variable domain in full, with the rest retrieved from reference TRBV9 and TRBJ2-5, is DSGVTQTPKHLITATGQRVTLRCSPRSGDLSVYWYQQSLDQGLQFLIQYYNGEERAKGNILERFSAQQFPDLHSELNLSSLELGDSALYFCASSAGLWYQETQYFGPGTRLLVL.

The J gene is TRBJ1-2, the V gene TRBV9; 7 bases are shared with TRBD1. The CDR3 is made up of 19 amino acids. In germline, CDR1 is SGDLS, CDR2 YYNGEE. Unmatched junction bases numbered 20, after V lost 3 bases and J lost 3 bases. For the CDR3, the DNA is TGTGCCAGCAGCGGCTCATACCCGGGACAGTCACGGGAGTACTATGGCTACACCTTC. It yields the protein CASSGSYPGQSREYYGYTF. The whole variable domain, filled in from reference TRBV9 and TRBJ1-2, reads DSGVTQTPKHLITATGQRVTLRCSPRSGDLSVYWYQQSLDQGLQFLIQYYNGEERAKGNILERFSAQQFPDLHSELNLSSLELGDSALYFCASSGSYPGQSREYYGYTFGSGTRLTVV.

The rearrangement uses TRBV4-1 and TRBJ2-7, with D perhaps matching TRBD1 (6 bases). V lost 4 bases and J 7 bases, leaving 14 bases between the germline ends. Germline CDR1 and CDR2: MGHRA and YSYEKL. CDR3 length equals 13 residues. CDR3 nucleotides: TGCGCCAGCAGCCCTACAGGGCCGGGGGAGCAGTACTTC. Translating gives CASSPTGPGEQYF.

The chain has TRBV29-1 and TRBJ1-2, with no clear D. Trimming removed 0 bases at V and 5 bases at J, with 10 bases between. CDR1 SQVTM and CDR2 ANQGSEA come from the germline V gene. This CDR3 is 13 amino acids long. CDR3 amino acids: CSVEDLEGYGYTF. Written as DNA, the CDR3 is TGCAGCGTTGAAGATCTGGAGGGTTATGGCTACACCTTC.

This clone was detected only a few times. The V gene is TRBV15, the J gene TRBJ2-5, with TRBD1 matching over 9 bases. Germline V gene lookup returns CDR1 LNHNV and CDR2 YYDKDF (reference sequence). J was trimmed by 7 bases and V by 5 bases; bases with no gene match: 8. This CDR3 spans 14 amino acids. DNA of the CDR3: TGTGCCACCAGCGCCCAGACAGGGGGGGGGACCCAGTACTTC. The encoded protein is CATSAQTGGGTQYF.

The CDR3 sequence is CASSLSGQGLNEQFF. The DNA for the CDR3 is TGTGCCAGCAGTTTGAGTGGACAGGGCCTCAATGAGCAGTTCTTC. The chain joins TRBV27 to TRBJ2-1; TRBD1 agrees at 8 bases. The germline V gene has CDR1 MNHEY and CDR2 SMNVEV (reference sequence). The J segment lost 6 bases and the V segment lost 3 bases, leaving 7 bases of the junction unmatched. CDR3 size: 15 residues.

Concerning this clone: The sample has other DNA sequences that encode this CDR3 too. This chain joins TRBV21-1 and TRBJ2-3; the D call of TRBD1 is as the table states it, not checked on the DNA. TRBV21-1 is noted as a pseudogene. There are 12 residues in the CDR3. The CDR3 loop is CARQGCSDTQYF. CDR3 sequence (DNA): TGTGCCAGACAGGGGTGTTCAGATACGCAGTATTTT.

This chain uses TRBV5-1 with TRBJ2-7, with 15 bases identical to TRBD2. The CDR3 covers 16 residues. With 1 base clipped from V and 6 bases from J, the junction kept 5 bases outside the gene matches. CDR1 and CDR2 (germline): SGHRS, YFSETQ. This CDR3 reads CASSLLGLAGGAEQYF. The CDR3 DNA reads TGCGCCAGCAGCTTGTTGGGACTAGCGGGAGGAGCCGAGCAGTACTTC.

This clone was seen just once. The V gene is TRBV9, the J gene TRBJ2-1; D is ambiguous. The CDR3 totals 13 residues. CDR1 is SGDLS and CDR2 is YYNGEE in the germline V gene. V was shortened by 0 bases and J by 14 bases, with 15 bases between the two germline ends. CDR3 nucleotide sequence: TGTGCCAGCAGCGTAGGGACCTTGGCCCCCGAGTTCTTC. This gives the protein CASSVGTLAPEFF.